This record concerns one TCR beta chain sequence. Its antigen is undetermined. This sample was taken from a study of tumor-infiltrating lymphocytes in primary liver carcinoma. Whole-study results and caveats: Appearing in all five tumor regions was true of only about 7-24% of top clones.

Joint extraction of RNA and DNA used roughly 20-32 mg of bulk tissue that was unsorted. A constant-region primer primed TCR beta cDNA synthesis from about 490 ng of total RNA. Libraries of TCR beta came from three nested multiplex PCR rounds with slightly modified ARM-PCR. Forward primers for TRBV1-TRBV30 and a C-beta reverse primer served the first two PCR rounds, at 10 cycles each. From the multiplex PCR reads, TCRdb called clonotypes with MiXCR, one entry per CDR3 protein. This table has almost 55,000 distinct CDR3 sequences, 70% to 85% appearing once. Germline CDR1 is SGHAT and CDR2 is FQNNGV. The CDR3 sequence is 14 residues long.

This receptor was identified in a man aged 35 to 55 with primary liver carcinoma and hepatitis B virus infection. Material for sequencing was liver tumor tissue from sampling region 2. As to subset: tumor region T2, inferior pole. The J gene is TRBJ2-2, the V gene TRBV11-2, with D uncertain. The CDR3 is CTSSLSRNTGELFF. CDR3 in DNA: TGTACAAGCAGCTTATCCCGGAACACCGGGGAGCTGTTTTTT. Using reference TRBV11-2 and TRBJ2-2 for the parts outside the CDR3, the full variable domain is EAGVAQSPRYKIIEKRQSVAFWCNPISGHATLYWYQQILGQGPKLLIQFQNNGVVDDSQLPKDRFSAERLKGVDSTLKIQPAKLEDSAVYLCTSSLSRNTGELFFGEGSRLTVL.